These T cell receptor beta chains were read from a single sample in a study of blood T cell repertoires in COVID-19. Method: immunoSEQ multiplex PCR; TCRdb's copy keeps in-frame clones and lacks some. The data contain fewer than 250,000 clones, 80% to 95% of them singletons. Sequencing was done on a sample of peripheral blood. Receptors originate from a man aged 25 to 45 with COVID-19, enrolled during active disease. CDR3s include the opening cysteine and the closing phenylalanine or tryptophan. The D gene is left open where the match is weak. Expanded clones get a size class; other rows say once, few or many, or leave the size out.

clone size	V gene	J gene	D gene	CDR3 DNA	CDR3 protein
NA	TRBV4-1	TRBJ1-1	TRBD1	TGCGCCAGCAGCCAAGAAGTTGACAGGGCGGTGAACACTGAAGCTTTCTTT	CASSQEVDRAVNTEAFF
NA	TRBV2	TRBJ1-2	TRBD1	TGTGCCAGCACCGGGACAGGGGGATTCTTAACTTATAACTATGGCTACACCTTC	CASTGTGGFLTYNYGYTF
once	TRBV9	TRBJ2-3	TRBD1	TGTGCCAGCAGGAGGGGGCCCCTTGCCACAGATACGCAGTATTTT	CASRRGPLATDTQYF
NA	TRBV11-3	TRBJ2-1	TRBD2	TGTGCCAGCAGCCGTACTAGCGGGGGGGCCGTGGAGCAGTTCTTC	CASSRTSGGAVEQFF
NA	TRBV6-5	TRBJ2-5	NA	TGTGCCAGCAGTACGACCCTAGTCCCAGAGACCCAGTACTTC	CASSTTLVPETQYF
once	TRBV6-5	TRBJ2-1	TRBD1	TGTGCCAGCTTGGGACAGTCCTACAATGAGCAGTTCTTC	CASLGQSYNEQFF
NA	TRBV6-4	TRBJ2-2	NA	TGTGCCAGCAGTGACTCGTTCAAAATGCGCACCGGGGAGCTGTTTTTT	CASSDSFKMRTGELFF
NA	TRBV19	TRBJ2-1	NA	TGTGCCAGTAACCCTGCGGGGGCGAGCTCCTACAATGAGCAGTTCTTC	CASNPAGASSYNEQFF
NA	TRBV11-2	TRBJ1-1	NA	TGTGCCAGCAGCTTATCCAGGAACACTGAAGCTTTCTTT	CASSLSRNTEAFF
NA	TRBV6-5	TRBJ1-3	TRBD1	TGTGCCAAGAAACCGGGACAGGGGGGAAACACCATATATTTT	CAKKPGQGGNTIYF
NA	TRBV5-1	TRBJ1-6	TRBD1	TGCGCCAGCAGCTCTCAGGGGGCGCGGAATTCACCCCTCCACTTT	CASSSQGARNSPLHF
NA	TRBV9	TRBJ1-6	NA	TGTGCCAGCAGCGTAGCCGGGGTCGGCAATTCACCCCTCCACTTT	CASSVAGVGNSPLHF
NA	TRBV9	TRBJ1-1	NA	TGTGCCAGCAGCGTAGGAGCGAACACTGAAGCTTTCTTT	CASSVGANTEAFF